This T cell receptor (beta chain) was observed in a study of cytomegalovirus exposure and HLA in healthy donors. Study-wide results and limits: A later analysis found most CMV-associated TCR beta chains apparently HLA-restricted.

PCR primers comprised 60 Vbeta and 13 Jbeta primers. The method was immunoSEQ multiplex PCR; TCRdb's version includes in-frame clones alone and lacks a portion of them. The table has about 140,000 clones, 70% to 85% seen once. With regard to this clone: What it binds is not known.

The germline gives CDR1 SGHTS, CDR2 YDEGEE. After removal of 4 bases from V and 1 base from J, the junction contained 8 bases not matched to a gene. This CDR3 is built from 15 residues. This receptor was taken from a woman in her forties in good health and CMV-seronegative. This rearrangement joins TRBV5-8 to TRBJ2-7; 7 bases agree with TRBD1. Input material: PBMCs. The CDR3 sequence is CASSPGQVRSYEQYF. The CDR3 region has the DNA TGTGCCAGCAGCCCCGGACAGGTGCGTTCCTACGAGCAGTACTTC.